The sequence of this TCR beta chain was determined in a study of T cell changes during pregnancy in multiple sclerosis. Generated by immunoSEQ multiplex PCR, the TCRdb table keeps only in-frame clones and is missing some. The sample records fewer than 45,000 clones, over 85% being singletons. The germline V gene encodes CDR1 SNHLY and CDR2 FYNNEI. V shed 4 bases and J shed 8 bases, with 11 bases lying between them. The length of the CDR3 is 12 residues. The chain carries TRBV2 and TRBJ1-2, with a tentative D call TRBD1 (5 bases). The specimen was CD4+ T cells from peripheral blood mononuclear cells, collected in the first trimester of pregnancy. This receptor was taken from a female donor with multiple sclerosis, enrolled in a pregnancy study. DNA for the CDR3: TGTGCCAGCAGTGCTGGGGCTGGCGGCTACACCTTC. Protein: CASSAGAGGYTF.